The clone carrying this T cell receptor beta chain was observed many times. Antigen unknown. The sample originates from a study of T cells in Graves' hyperthyroidism and ophthalmopathy. Study information: Peripheral blood was drawn at first diagnosis, prior to all treatment. Findings and caveats of the study: The model forecast ophthalmopathy, anticipating it by a median around 6.5 months before onset.

The CDR3 has 17 amino acids. V lost 0 bases, J lost 1 base, and 16 bases lay in between. Germline loops: CDR1 SGHNT, CDR2 YYREEE (reference sequence). The authors deemed Graves' hyperthyroidism stable absent ophthalmopathy progression within 18 months. Cells are PBMCs isolated from over 7.5 ml of fresh blood. Amplification of TCR beta CDR3 regions was performed using RNA transcripts as template. First-round RT-PCR of the TCR CDR3 relied on the HTBI primer set. TCRdb reanalysed the multiplex PCR reads using MiXCR and keeps one entry per CDR3 protein. The sample holds 700,000 to 850,000 distinct CDR3 sequences, about a third seen once.

Sequencing used blood. V usage is TRBV5-4 and J usage is TRBJ1-1; no definite D call. The TCR was taken from a woman aged 40 to 50 with Graves' hyperthyroidism. The CDR3 DNA reads as TGTGCCAGCAGCTTGGGGTGGTCGAGGGAACGGAACACTGAAGCTTTCTTT. Its translation is CASSLGWSRERNTEAFF.